In its sample, the clone carrying this TCR beta chain was seen a few times. These data belong to a study of cytomegalovirus exposure and HLA in healthy donors. Vbeta (60) and Jbeta (13) primers were used in the PCR. This table comes from immunoSEQ multiplex PCR, and its TCRdb copy is limited to in-frame clones, with some not included. The sample includes approximately 51,000 clones, approximately 65% of them seen just once. The receptor's source is a man aged 25-40 years in good health and CMV-seronegative. Sequencing input: PBMCs.

The CDR3 DNA reads TGTGCCAGCAGTTATCCGCAGGACAATGAGCAGTTCTTC. Amino acids: CASSYPQDNEQFF. The chain has TRBV6-9 and TRBJ2-1, with D unclear. The length of the CDR3 is 13 residues. CDR1 is MNHGY and CDR2 is SVAAGI in the germline V gene. The ends were cut back, 2 bases at V and 5 bases at J, with 7 bases in the middle.